The rows below give T cell receptor beta chains drawn from one sample of a study of a mutant IDH1 vaccine in newly diagnosed glioma. Profiling relied on immunoSEQ multiplex PCR, and the TCRdb table lists in-frame clones only, not all of them. The repertoire has roughly 41,000 clones, roughly 92% of them found once; the top ten carry 15% to 20%. The source material was PBMCs, sampled from a glioma patient treated with radiotherapy, temozolomide or both. Receptor source: a young man with glioma. CDR3s include the opening cysteine and the closing phenylalanine or tryptophan. The order of the fields is D gene, clone size, V gene, J gene, CDR3 protein, CDR3 DNA. A D gene is named only where the DNA matches it firmly. Expanded clones are given a class, and other clones once, few, many or no size at all.

d_call: NA
clone_size: NA
v_call: TRBV4-3
j_call: TRBJ2-4
cdr3_aa: CASSQYIGIAKNIQYF
cdr3_nt: TGCGCCAGCAGCCAGTACATAGGGATAGCCAAAAACATTCAGTACTTC

d_call: TRBD1
clone_size: NA
v_call: TRBV15
j_call: TRBJ1-4
cdr3_aa: CATSTQGGNEKLFF
cdr3_nt: TGTGCCACCAGCACACAGGGGGGTAATGAAAAACTGTTTTTT

d_call: NA
clone_size: NA
v_call: TRBV20-1
j_call: TRBJ1-2
cdr3_aa: CSANDGYGYTF
cdr3_nt: TGCAGTGCCAACGACGGGTATGGCTACACCTTC

d_call: NA
clone_size: NA
v_call: TRBV2
j_call: TRBJ2-7
cdr3_aa: CATSGAPYEQYF
cdr3_nt: TGTGCCACTTCCGGGGCTCCCTACGAGCAGTACTTC

d_call: NA
clone_size: NA
v_call: TRBV2
j_call: TRBJ2-5
cdr3_aa: CASGLRGGAGETQYF
cdr3_nt: TGTGCCAGCGGATTGAGAGGGGGTGCGGGGGAGACCCAGTACTTC

d_call: NA
clone_size: NA
v_call: TRBV6-5
j_call: TRBJ1-2
cdr3_aa: CASSPHPVYGYTF
cdr3_nt: TGTGCCAGCAGCCCGCACCCTGTCTATGGCTACACCTTC

d_call: NA
clone_size: NA
v_call: TRBV6-5
j_call: TRBJ1-2
cdr3_aa: CASSYGPGTYGYTF
cdr3_nt: TGTGCCAGCAGTTACGGCCCAGGGACGTATGGCTACACCTTC

d_call: TRBD1
clone_size: NA
v_call: TRBV7-9
j_call: TRBJ1-4
cdr3_aa: CASSSLGQGGEKLFF
cdr3_nt: TGTGCCAGCAGCTCACTAGGACAGGGAGGTGAAAAACTGTTTTTT

d_call: NA
clone_size: few
v_call: TRBV30
j_call: TRBJ2-2
cdr3_aa: CAWKPGQANTGELFF
cdr3_nt: TGTGCCTGGAAACCCGGGCAGGCGAACACCGGGGAGCTGTTTTTT

d_call: TRBD1
clone_size: NA
v_call: TRBV6-5
j_call: TRBJ1-1
cdr3_aa: CASSLGGQNVIF
cdr3_nt: TGTGCCAGCAGTCTAGGGGGACAGAATGTAATCTTT

d_call: NA
clone_size: few
v_call: TRBV4-2
j_call: TRBJ1-1
cdr3_aa: CASSQAGVENTEAFF
cdr3_nt: TGTGCCAGCAGCCAAGCCGGGGTTGAGAACACTGAAGCTTTCTTT